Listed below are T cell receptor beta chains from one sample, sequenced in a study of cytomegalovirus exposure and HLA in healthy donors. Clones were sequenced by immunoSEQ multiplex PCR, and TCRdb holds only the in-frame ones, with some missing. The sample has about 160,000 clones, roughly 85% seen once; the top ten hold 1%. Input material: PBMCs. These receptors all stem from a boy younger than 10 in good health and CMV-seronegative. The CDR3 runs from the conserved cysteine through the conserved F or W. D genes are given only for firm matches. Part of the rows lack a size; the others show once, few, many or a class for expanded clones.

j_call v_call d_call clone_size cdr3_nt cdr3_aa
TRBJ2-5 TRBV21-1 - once TGTGCCAGCAGCAAGCCGAGGGGACAGGGTACGGAGACCCAGTACTTC CASSKPRGQGTETQYF
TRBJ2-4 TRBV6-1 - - TGTGCCAGCAGTACAACAGGGACGGGCACCATTCAGTACTTC CASSTTGTGTIQYF
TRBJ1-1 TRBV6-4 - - TGTGCCAGCAGTGACAGGGGTAACACTGAAGCTTTCTTT CASSDRGNTEAFF
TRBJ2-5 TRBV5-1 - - TGCGCCAGCAGCCGAGAGGAGACCCAGTACTTC CASSREETQYF
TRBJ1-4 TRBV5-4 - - TGTGCCAGCAGCTTCGGGCGAGGGCGGAGTGAAAAACTGTTTTTT CASSFGRGRSEKLFF
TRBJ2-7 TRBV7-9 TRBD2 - TGTGCCAGCAGCTTAGGGGGGGGGAACTACGAGCAGTACTTC CASSLGGGNYEQYF
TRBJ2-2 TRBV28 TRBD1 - TGTGCCAGCAGTTTGATGGACAGGGGCGCCGGGGAGCTGTTTTTT CASSLMDRGAGELFF
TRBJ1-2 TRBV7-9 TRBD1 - TGTGCCGGCAGCCGTGGGGGGCAGGGGGGTGATGGCTACACCTTC CAGSRGGQGGDGYTF
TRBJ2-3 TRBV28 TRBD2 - TGTGCCAGCAGACCCGGGACTAGAATCGCTAGCACAGATACGCAGTATTTT CASRPGTRIASTDTQYF
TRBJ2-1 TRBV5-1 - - TGCGCCAGCAGCAGCGCTTATGAGCAGTTCTTC CASSSAYEQFF
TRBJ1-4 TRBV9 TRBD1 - TGTGCCAGCAGCGTATACCCCTCGGACAGGGGTTTGTGGGAAAAACTGTTTTTT CASSVYPSDRGLWEKLFF
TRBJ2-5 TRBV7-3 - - TGTGCCAGCAGCTTAACTGATAGAGAGACCCAGTACTTC CASSLTDRETQYF
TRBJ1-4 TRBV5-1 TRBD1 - TGCGCCAGCAGCTTGGGACAGGGGAAGGGTGAAAAACTGTTTTTT CASSLGQGKGEKLFF
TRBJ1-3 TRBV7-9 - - TGTGCCAGCAGCTTAGCCGGATCGGGTGGAAACACCATATATTTT CASSLAGSGGNTIYF
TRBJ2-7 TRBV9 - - TGTGCCAGCAGCGTAGACGGGGGGCCCTACGAGCAGTACTTC CASSVDGGPYEQYF
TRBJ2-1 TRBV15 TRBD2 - TGTGCCACCAGCATGCGTAGCGGGGCGTCCTACAATGAGCAGTTCTTC CATSMRSGASYNEQFF
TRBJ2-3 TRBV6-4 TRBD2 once TGTGCCAGCAGTCAGACTAGCGGTAGGGGCACAGATACGCAGTATTTT CASSQTSGRGTDTQYF
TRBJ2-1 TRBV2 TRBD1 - TGTGCCAGCAGTGGCGGCAGGGGGTCGGAGCAGTTCTTC CASSGGRGSEQFF
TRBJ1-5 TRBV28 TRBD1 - TGTGCCAGCAGGCCTTCCGGGACAGGGGTCAATCAGCCCCAGCATTTT CASRPSGTGVNQPQHF
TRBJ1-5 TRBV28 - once TGTGCCAGCAGGCATCAGGGGAATCAGCCCCAGCATTTT CASRHQGNQPQHF
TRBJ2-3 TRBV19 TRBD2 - TGTGCCAGTAGTGTACTAGCGGAAAACACAGATACGCAGTATTTT CASSVLAENTDTQYF
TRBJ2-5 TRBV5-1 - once TGCGCCAGCAGCTTGATGGGGGGCCAAGAGACCCAGTACTTC CASSLMGGQETQYF
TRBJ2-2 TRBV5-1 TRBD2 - TGCGCCAGCAGCTTGGCACTAGCGGGAGACGGGGAGCTGTTTTTT CASSLALAGDGELFF
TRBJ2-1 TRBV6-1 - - TGTGCCAGCAGTGTACAACCAGGGAATGAGCAGTTCTTC CASSVQPGNEQFF
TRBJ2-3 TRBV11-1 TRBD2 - TGTGCCAGCAGCTTAGTCGGACTAGAGGCCCCAGATACGCAGTATTTT CASSLVGLEAPDTQYF
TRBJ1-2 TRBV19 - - TGTGCCAGTAGTACCCCGCGGACAATTTCTAACTATGGCTACACCTTC CASSTPRTISNYGYTF
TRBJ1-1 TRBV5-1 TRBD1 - TGCGCCAGCAGTTTTGGGATGCGGGACAGAGGGAACACTGAAGCTTTCTTT CASSFGMRDRGNTEAFF
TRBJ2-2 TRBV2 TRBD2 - TGTGCCAGCCTGAGGGGACTAGTTTCCGGGGAGCTGTTTTTT CASLRGLVSGELFF
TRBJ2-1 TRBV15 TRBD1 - TGTGCCACCAGCAGCCAGGGGGCGCTTGAGCAGTTCTTC CATSSQGALEQFF
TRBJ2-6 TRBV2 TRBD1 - TGTGCCGTCCCCCCAAGTCCGGACAGGTGGCTCTCTGGGGCCAACGTCCTGACTTTC CAVPPSPDRWLSGANVLTF
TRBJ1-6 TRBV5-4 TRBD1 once TGTGCCAGCAGCTTGGAATCGGGACAGGGTTCACCCCTCCACTTT CASSLESGQGSPLHF
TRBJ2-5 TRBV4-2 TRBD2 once TGTGCCAGCAGCCAAGAAATCGGCGGGGGGGCGGTCGGAGAGACCCAGTACTTC CASSQEIGGGAVGETQYF
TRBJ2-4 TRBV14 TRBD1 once TGTGCCAGCAGCCGACAGGGGGATATCAAAAACATTCAGTACTTC CASSRQGDIKNIQYF
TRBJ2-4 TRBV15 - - TGTGCCACCAGCAGAGATCCCTTAGCCAAAAACATTCAGTACTTC CATSRDPLAKNIQYF
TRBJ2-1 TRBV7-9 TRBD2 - TGTTCCAGCAGCCCCCCCGGGGAGCGGGGGAGCTCCTACAATGAGCAGTTCTTC CSSSPPGERGSSYNEQFF
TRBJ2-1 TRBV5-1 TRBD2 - TGCGCCAGCAGCTCAGGACTAGCGGCCGCGAAGGATGAGCAGTTCTTC CASSSGLAAAKDEQFF
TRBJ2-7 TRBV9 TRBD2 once TGTGCCAGCAGCCCGACTAGCGGTCTCTCCTACGAGCAGTACTTC CASSPTSGLSYEQYF
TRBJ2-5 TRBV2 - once TGTGCCAGCAGCGGAGGGGGCTCCCTGTGGACCCAGTACTTC CASSGGGSLWTQYF
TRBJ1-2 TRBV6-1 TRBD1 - TGTGCCAGCAGTGAAGGGACAGGCCCTAACTATGGCTACACCTTC CASSEGTGPNYGYTF
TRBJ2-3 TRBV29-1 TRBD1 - TGCAGCGGGGGTATGGTAGGGGGCGGCCCAGATACGCAGTATTTT CSGGMVGGGPDTQYF
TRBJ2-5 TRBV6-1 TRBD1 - TGTGCCAGCACCTCATGGACAGGGGGACAAGAGACCCAGTACTTC CASTSWTGGQETQYF
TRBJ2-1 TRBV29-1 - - TGCAGCGTTGAGGTGGCGGGCGTACCCAATGAGCAGTTCTTC CSVEVAGVPNEQFF
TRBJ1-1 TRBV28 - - TGTGCCAGCAGTTTAGGGCAGGGCCCGTGGAAGAACACTGAAGCTTTCTTT CASSLGQGPWKNTEAFF
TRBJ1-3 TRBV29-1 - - TGCAGCGCGGGGGTATACTCTGGAAACACCATATATTTT CSAGVYSGNTIYF
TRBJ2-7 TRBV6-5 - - TGTGCCAGCAGTCTCCGGGACACGTCCTACGAGCAGTACTTC CASSLRDTSYEQYF
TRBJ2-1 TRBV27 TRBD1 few TGTGCCAGCACTATTTCCCCGGGACAGGGGGCCTACAATGAGCAGTTCTTC CASTISPGQGAYNEQFF
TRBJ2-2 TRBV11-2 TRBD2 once TGTGCCAGCAGCTTAATCGGCGGGAGTAGTTACACCGGGGAGCTGTTTTTT CASSLIGGSSYTGELFF
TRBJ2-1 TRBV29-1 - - TGCAGCGTTGGGGGCGGGACCTTCGAGCAGTTCTTC CSVGGGTFEQFF
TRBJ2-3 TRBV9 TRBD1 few TGTGCCAGCAGCGTCGAGGGGGCAAAAGATACGCAGTATTTT CASSVEGAKDTQYF
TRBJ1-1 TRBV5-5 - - TGTGCCAGCAGCTTGGTCTCCAACACTGAAGCTTTCTTT CASSLVSNTEAFF
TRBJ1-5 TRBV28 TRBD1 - TGTGCCAGCAGCCTAACTAGACAGGGGGTGCTAGGTAATCAGCCCCAGCATTTT CASSLTRQGVLGNQPQHF
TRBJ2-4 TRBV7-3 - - TGTGCCAGCAGCCCCACGGGAGACGGCATTCAGTACTTC CASSPTGDGIQYF
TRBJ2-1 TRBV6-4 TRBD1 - TGTGCCAGCAGCCGAGACAGGGTAACCTACAATGAGCAGTTCTTC CASSRDRVTYNEQFF
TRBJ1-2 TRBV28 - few TGTGCCAGCAGTCCCGGGACACCTCCTAACTATGGCTACACCTTC CASSPGTPPNYGYTF